This T cell receptor beta chain was identified during a study of identical twins' blood T cells. Study outcomes and limitations: Twins shared more top CDR3 clonotypes than unrelated donors did.

TCRdb reprocessed the 5' RACE reads via MiXCR and lists one record per CDR3 protein. The top ten clones hold roughly 6.1% of a sample with about 370,000 distinct CDR3 sequences, roughly 30% of them seen once. This clonotype was observed at least ten times. No antigen is known for it. All three twin pairs grew up together with likely shared infections and vaccines. Sequenced: PBMCs. The sequence was obtained from a woman aged 18 to 50 in good health.

The CDR3 DNA follows: TGTGCCAGCAGCCCTGTACAGGGGGCCCACACTGAAGCTTTCTTT. Translation gives CASSPVQGAHTEAFF. The chain employs TRBV3-1 and TRBJ1-1, with 9 nucleotides matching TRBD1. Trimming at V came to 4 bases and at J to 3 bases, leaving 6 bases not matched to a gene. CDR3 length equals 15 residues. Germline V gene data show CDR1 as LGHDT and CDR2 as YNNKEL (reference sequence).